This TCR beta chain appears in the sequencing data of a study of blood T cell repertoires in COVID-19. About the study: Researchers got acute and convalescent COVID-19 samples from the United States, Italy and Spain. The cDNA or gDNA used as material had been derived from T cells, B-cell-depleted T cells, or PBMCs.

Source study methods: Reference gene primer amplification gave estimated nucleated cell counts. Generated by immunoSEQ multiplex PCR, the TCRdb table keeps only in-frame clones and is missing some. The DNA was the basis for D and trimming; V, J and clone size are from that table. The sample has about 49,000 clones; roughly four fifths are singletons. This clone was observed a single time. The clonotype originates from a woman aged 55 to 70 with acute or convalescent COVID-19. Sequencing was performed on peripheral blood.

The DNA for the CDR3 is TGTGCCAGCAGTTTGTGGGGGGGCCAAGAGACCCAGTACTTC. This codes for CASSLWGGQETQYF. The J gene is TRBJ2-5, the V gene TRBV27; 7 bases are shared with TRBD2. V was pared by 3 bases and J by 1 base, with 2 bases of the junction left unmatched. The CDR3 contains 14 residues. Germline V gene data show CDR1 as MNHEY and CDR2 as SMNVEV (reference sequence).